A selection of T cell receptor beta chains follows, all from one sample in a study of tumor-infiltrating lymphocytes in primary liver carcinoma. TCRdb re-called the multiplex PCR reads through MiXCR, storing one row per CDR3 protein. The data show around 330,000 distinct CDR3 sequences, 65% seen once. Sequenced sample: peripheral blood. The origin of the receptors is a man in his forties with primary liver carcinoma and hepatitis B virus infection. Both conserved end residues are part of each CDR3. D genes are given only for firm matches. Clone size is stated in some rows and not others, as once, few, many or a class when expanded.

12,.,TRBJ2-5,TRBV12-5,many,TGTGCTAGTGCGGAACAGCAAGAGACCCAGTACTTC,CASAEQQETQYF
15,.,TRBJ1-5,TRBV7-8,.,TGTGCCAGCAGCTTAGGGCCCCCGTTTAGGCAACCCCAGCATTTT,CASSLGPPFRQPQHF
17,.,TRBJ2-1,TRBV5-8,few,TGTGCCAGTAGCCTCTATCTCGTAATGAGCTCCTACAATGAGCAGTTCTTC,CASSLYLVMSSYNEQFF
15,.,TRBJ2-3,TRBV5-1,.,TGCGCCAGCCGCTTGGACGGGGCAGGCACAGATACGCAGTATTTT,CASRLDGAGTDTQYF
15,TRBD1,TRBJ2-1,TRBV28,few,TGTGCCAGCAGTTCTACAGGGGGCTCCTACAATGAGCAGTTCTTC,CASSSTGGSYNEQFF
12,.,TRBJ1-4,TRBV12-3/TRBV12-4,few,TGTGCCAGCAGTTCCACTGATGAAAAACTGTTTTTT,CASSSTDEKLFF
15,TRBD2,TRBJ2-2,TRBV5-4,.,TGTGCCAGCAGCTTGACTAGCGCGAACACCCGGGAGCCGTTTTTT,CASSLTSANTREPFF
15,TRBD1,TRBJ1-3,TRBV5-4,.,TGTGCCAGCAGCTTGGGAGGACAGGCCAGAAACGCCATATATTTT,CASSLGGQARNAIYF
15,.,TRBJ2-2,TRBV4-2,few,TGTGCCAACAGCCACACGACTAGAGATGTGAGGGAGCTGTTTTTT,CANSHTTRDVRELFF
13,.,TRBJ1-2,TRBV28,few,TGTGCCAGGAAGGGGCAGGGATGGTATGGCTACACCTTC,CARKGQGWYGYTF
13,.,TRBJ1-1,TRBV28,.,TGTGCCAGCAGTTTGTTCGCCGACGGTGAAACTTTCTTT,CASSLFADGETFF
15,.,TRBJ2-3,TRBV11-2,.,TGTGCCAGCAGCTCATTAGCGTGCGACACAGGTACGCAGTATTTT,CASSSLACDTGTQYF
13,.,TRBJ1-5,TRBV29-1,.,TGTAGCGTTGACAGCGGGGGCAATCAGCCCCAGCATTTT,CSVDSGGNQPQHF
14,.,TRBJ2-5,TRBV29-1,many,TGCAGCGTTGAAGGGGCCAGGGGAGGAGAGACCCAGTACTTC,CSVEGARGGETQYF
16,.,TRBJ2-7,TRBV5-5,.,TGTGCCAGCATCTTGCTCGGCTGGCAGGGGAGGTACGAGCAGTACTTC,CASILLGWQGRYEQYF
15,.,TRBJ2-1,TRBV5-4,.,TGTGCCAGCAGCCTTGCCGGCGGGACCCACAATGAGCCGTTCTTC,CASSLAGGTHNEPFF
11,.,TRBJ2-3,TRBV11-2,.,TGTGCCAGGAGCGTAAAGAGGGGCGGGTATTTT,CARSVKRGGYF
17,.,TRBJ1-1,TRBV5-4,.,TGTGCCAGCAGCTATCCGGGACGGGGGACGCCGAACACTGAAACTTTCTTT,CASSYPGRGTPNTETFF
15,.,TRBJ2-6,TRBV6-5,few,TGTGCCTGCAGGTCGACCGGGTCTGGGGCCAACGTCCTGACTTTC,CACRSTGSGANVLTF
15,.,TRBJ1-4,TRBV11-2,.,TGTGCCAGCAGCCTAGATCAAAGGGGATCTGGAAAACTGTTTTTT,CASSLDQRGSGKLFF
15,TRBD1,TRBJ1-1,TRBV4-1,.,TGCGCCAGCAACCAAGCAGGGGGGTTGAGGACTGAAGCTTTCTTT,CASNQAGGLRTEAFF
13,.,TRBJ2-1,TRBV2,.,TGTGCCAGCGGAGGAGGCTCCTACAATGAACAGTTCTTC,CASGGGSYNEQFF
14,.,TRBJ2-2,TRBV7-9,.,TGTGCCAGCAGCTTAGCAGGGACGGACTGGGAGCTGTTTTTT,CASSLAGTDWELFF
14,.,TRBJ1-2,TRBV7-8,.,TGTGCCAGCAGCTTAAGGACGGGGGGCTATGACTACACCTTC,CASSLRTGGYDYTF
16,TRBD1,TRBJ2-1,TRBV5-1,.,TGCGCCAGCAGCTTGGCCAAGGGACAGGGGTACGATGAGCAGTTCTTC,CASSLAKGQGYDEQFF
14,.,TRBJ1-3,TRBV12-3/TRBV12-4,.,TGTGCCAGCGGGACGGCGGGGGCAGTAAACACCATATATTTT,CASGTAGAVNTIYF
12,.,TRBJ1-1,TRBV30,few,TGTGCCTGGACCCGGACAGCGCCAAACCCTTTCTTT,CAWTRTAPNPFF
13,.,TRBJ2-2,TRBV4-3,.,TGCGCCATCAGCCAAGTTTCTGGAGGGGAGCCGTTTTTT,CAISQVSGGEPFF
13,.,TRBJ2-2,TRBV11-2,many,TGTGCCAGCAGCTTAAACCCCCTCGGGGAGCTGTTTTTT,CASSLNPLGELFF
14,.,TRBJ2-7,TRBV10-3,.,TGTGCCATCACCCCGGGACTGGGGACCTACGAGCAGTACTTC,CAITPGLGTYEQYF
13,.,TRBJ2-1,TRBV12-3/TRBV12-4,.,TGTGCCATCAGTCCCCGTAGTTACCATGAGCAGTTCTTC,CAISPRSYHEQFF
12,.,TRBJ1-3,TRBV28,.,TGTGCCAGCACCTCAAATGTAGACACCATATATTTT,CASTSNVDTIYF
12,TRBD1,TRBJ1-2,TRBV10-3,many,TGTGCCATCGGACAGGGGGCTGGTGGCTACACCTTC,CAIGQGAGGYTF
18,TRBD2,TRBJ2-7,TRBV4-2,.,TGTGTCAGCAGCCTAATAAAGGGAGCGGGAGGTCGGATCTACGAGCAGTACTTT,CVSSLIKGAGGRIYEQYF
15,.,TRBJ1-1,TRBV5-4,.,TGTGCCGGCAGCTTAGAGCTGGGGGCGATTACTGAAGCTTTCTTT,CAGSLELGAITEAFF
14,TRBD1,TRBJ2-1,TRBV6-5,.,TGTGCCAGCAGTTTGGGGACAGGGTACAATGAGCAGTTCTTC,CASSLGTGYNEQFF
16,.,TRBJ1-6,TRBV29-1,many,TGCAGCGTTCTTAAAAGGATTTTGGGCTATAATTCACCCCTCCACTTT,CSVLKRILGYNSPLHF
14,.,TRBJ2-3,TRBV29-1,.,TGCAGCATTGAAAGGGCAGGGGGCACAGATACGCAGTATTTT,CSIERAGGTDTQYF
13,.,TRBJ2-1,TRBV12-3/TRBV12-4,.,TGTGCCAGCAAGTTGGGCTCCTACAATGAGCAGTTCTTC,CASKLGSYNEQFF
16,TRBD2,TRBJ2-7,TRBV10-3,.,TGTGCCGTCAGTGAATTTCTAGCGGGTCACTCCTACGAGCAGTACTTC,CAVSEFLAGHSYEQYF
12,TRBD1,TRBJ2-7,TRBV29-1,once,TGTAGCGTTCGACAGGGGGGAAGCGAGCAGTACTTC,CSVRQGGSEQYF
14,.,TRBJ1-1,TRBV11-3,.,TGTGCCAGCAGCTTAGATCTCTCTCGCCCTGACGCTTTCTTT,CASSLDLSRPDAFF
15,TRBD1,TRBJ2-5,TRBV5-1,few,TGCGCCAGCAGCTTAATGGGACAGCACCAAGAGACCCAGTACTTC,CASSLMGQHQETQYF
19,TRBD1,TRBJ2-3,TRBV6-1,.,TGTGCCAGCAGTGACCTGGGACAGGGAGCATATCAAGGTTGGGTTACGCAGTATTTT,CASSDLGQGAYQGWVTQYF
16,.,TRBJ2-5,TRBV29-1,.,TGCAGCGTTGAAACTCCCATGACAGGAGTAGAAGAGACCCAGTACTTC,CSVETPMTGVEETQYF